Each of the 5 T cell receptor beta chains below was sequenced from the same sample in a study of lymphopenia after photon versus proton radiotherapy. Sequencing was performed with immunoSEQ multiplex PCR; in TCRdb, only in-frame clones are kept and a portion is missing. This table holds approximately 24,000 clones, 87% found once. Specimen: peripheral blood, collected from a patient treated with photon-based radiotherapy. These receptor sequences come from a man aged 50-59 years with gastric cancer.

The chain carries TRBV6-1 and TRBJ1-5; D perhaps matches TRBD1 (6 bases). Trimming cost V 5 bases and J 2 bases, with 10 bases left between them. The CDR3 is 14 residues long. CDR1 MNHNS and CDR2 SASEGT come from the germline V gene. CDR3 coding DNA: TGTGCCAGCAGTCAAGGGGGGGGCAATCAGCCCCAGCATTTT. This sequence encodes CASSQGGGNQPQHF.

This CDR3 is CASDIPGTPEGEQYV. CDR3 nucleotides: TGTGCCAGCGACATTCCCGGGACGCCCGAGGGGGAGCAGTACGTC. The genes are TRBV6-1 and TRBJ2-7, with D perhaps given as TRBD1 or TRBD2 (5 bases each). V shed 8 bases and J shed 7 bases, with 24 bases lying between them. The CDR3 spans 15 residues. Per germline, CDR1 MNHNS and CDR2 SASEGT.

Concerning this clone itself: One base away lies a much larger clone, so this may be a sequencing read error. Other DNA sequences of this sample code for an identical CDR3. The rearrangement uses TRBV15 and TRBJ2-7; possible D gene TRBD2, 6 bases. This CDR3 is built from 15 residues. Germline CDR1 is LNHNV and CDR2 is YYDKDF (reference sequence). The CDR3 sequence is CATSREVSGSYEQYF. The CDR3 coding sequence is TGTGCCACCAGCAGAGAGGTTAGCGGCTCCTACGAGCAGTACTTT.

This rearrangement joins TRBV15 to TRBJ2-7; perhaps TRBD1 as D (5 bases). Germline CDR1 is LNHNV and CDR2 is YYDKDF (reference sequence). The V end lost 1 base, the J end lost 3 bases, and 10 bases lay between the germline ends. The CDR3 sequence is 14 residues long. CDR3 nucleotide sequence: TGTGCCACCAGCAGAGGCCAGACAGACTACGAGCAGTACGTC. Residues: CATSRGQTDYEQYV.

The chain joins TRBV6-6 to TRBJ1-1; TRBD1 is a possible D gene (5 bases). The V gene's germline CDR1 is MNHNY and CDR2 SVGAGI (reference sequence). V was pared by 7 bases and J by 1 base, with 16 bases between. This CDR3 region has 15 residues. CDR3 DNA sequence: TGTGCCAGCATCGCACCGACAGCACAGAACACTGAAGCTTTCTTT. Amino acid sequence: CASIAPTAQNTEAFF.